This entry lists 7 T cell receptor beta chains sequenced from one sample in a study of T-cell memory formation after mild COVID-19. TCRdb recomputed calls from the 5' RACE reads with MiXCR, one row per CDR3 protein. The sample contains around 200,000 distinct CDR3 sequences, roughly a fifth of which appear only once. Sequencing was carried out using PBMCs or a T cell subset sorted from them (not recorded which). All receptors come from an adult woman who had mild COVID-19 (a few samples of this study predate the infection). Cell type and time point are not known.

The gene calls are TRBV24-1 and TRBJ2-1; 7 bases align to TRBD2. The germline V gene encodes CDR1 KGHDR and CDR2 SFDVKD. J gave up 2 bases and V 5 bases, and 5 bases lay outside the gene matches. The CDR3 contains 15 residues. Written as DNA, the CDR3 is TGTGCCACCAGTGGAGCGGGGCGCACCTACAATGAGCAGTTCTTC. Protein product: CATSGAGRTYNEQFF.

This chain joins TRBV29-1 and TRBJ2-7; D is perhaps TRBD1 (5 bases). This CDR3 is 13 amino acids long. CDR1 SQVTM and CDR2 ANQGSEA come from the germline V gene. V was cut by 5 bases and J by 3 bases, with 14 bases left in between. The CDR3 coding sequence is TGCAGCGTTCAATCCCCCGACAGCTACGAGCAGTACTTC. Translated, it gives CSVQSPDSYEQYF.

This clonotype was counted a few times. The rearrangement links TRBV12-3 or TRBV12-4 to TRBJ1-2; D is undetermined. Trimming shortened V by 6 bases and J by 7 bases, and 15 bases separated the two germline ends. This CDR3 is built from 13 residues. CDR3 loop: CASRSPTHTGYTF. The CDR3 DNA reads TGTGCCAGCAGATCACCGACGCACACTGGCTACACCTTC.

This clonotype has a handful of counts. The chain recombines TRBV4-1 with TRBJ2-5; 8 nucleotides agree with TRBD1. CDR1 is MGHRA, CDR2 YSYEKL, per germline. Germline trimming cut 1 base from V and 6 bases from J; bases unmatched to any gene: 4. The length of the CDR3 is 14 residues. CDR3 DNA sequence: TGCGCCAGCAGCCAAGGACAGGGGATAAAGACCCAGTACTTC. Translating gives CASSQGQGIKTQYF.

The CDR3 sequence is CASSLGAGNQPQHF. For the CDR3, the DNA is TGTGCCAGCAGCTTAGGGGCGGGAAATCAGCCCCAGCATTTT. This chain links TRBV7-9 with TRBJ1-5; D ambiguous. The CDR3 sequence is 14 residues long. Germline CDR1 reads SEHNR; CDR2 reads FQNEAQ (reference sequence). Trimming took 1 base from V and 4 from J, leaving 8 bases between them.

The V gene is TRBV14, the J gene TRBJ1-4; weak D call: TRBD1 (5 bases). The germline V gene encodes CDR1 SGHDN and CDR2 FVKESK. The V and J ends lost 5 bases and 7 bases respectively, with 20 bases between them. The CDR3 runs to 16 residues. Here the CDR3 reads CASSSHLQGLSEKLFF. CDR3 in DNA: TGTGCCAGCAGCTCCCACCTCCAGGGTTTAAGTGAAAAACTGTTTTTT.

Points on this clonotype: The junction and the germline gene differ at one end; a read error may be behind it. The CDR3 is CSVRERGPTDTQYF. CDR3 nucleotides: TGCAGTGTTAGAGAGCGGGGGCCCACAGATACGCAGTATTTT. The rearrangement uses TRBV20-1 and TRBJ2-3, with TRBD2 matching 8 bases. The germline V gene encodes CDR1 DFQATT and CDR2 SNEGSKA (reference sequence). The CDR3 is 14 residues long.